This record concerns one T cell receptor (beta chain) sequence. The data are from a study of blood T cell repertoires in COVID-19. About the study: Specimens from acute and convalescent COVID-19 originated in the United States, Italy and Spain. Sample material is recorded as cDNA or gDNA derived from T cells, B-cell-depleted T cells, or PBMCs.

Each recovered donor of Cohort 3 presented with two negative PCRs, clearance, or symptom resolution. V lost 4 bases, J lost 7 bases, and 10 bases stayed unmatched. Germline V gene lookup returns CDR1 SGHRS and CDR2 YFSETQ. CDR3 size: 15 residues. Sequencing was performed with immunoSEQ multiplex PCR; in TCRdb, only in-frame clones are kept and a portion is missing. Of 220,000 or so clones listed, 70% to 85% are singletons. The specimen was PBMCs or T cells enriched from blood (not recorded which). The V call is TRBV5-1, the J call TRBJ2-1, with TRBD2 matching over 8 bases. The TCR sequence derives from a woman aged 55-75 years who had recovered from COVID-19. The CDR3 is CASSRSGSALNEQFF. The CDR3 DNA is TGCGCCAGCAGCCGAAGCGGGAGCGCTTTAAATGAGCAGTTCTTC.